These T cell receptor beta chains were read from a single sample in a study of blood T cell repertoires in COVID-19. Method: immunoSEQ multiplex PCR; TCRdb's copy keeps in-frame clones and lacks some. The sample gives under 250,000 clones, 87% of which show up once; 3% to 3.5% is in the top ten. Sample: peripheral blood. Every receptor here comes from a man between 18 and 35 years old with active or convalescent COVID-19. The CDR3 runs from the conserved cysteine through the conserved F or W. D genes are given only for firm matches. Clone size, where shown, is once, few, many, or a class for clones that have expanded.

TRBV6-5	few	TRBJ1-5	.	TGTGCCAGCAGTTACTCTTCGGGGGGCAATCAGCCCCAGCATTTT	CASSYSSGGNQPQHF
TRBV7-9	few	TRBJ2-7	TRBD1	TGTGCCAGCAGCTGGACAGGAAACCAAGGGAAGCAGTACTTC	CASSWTGNQGKQYF
TRBV27	.	TRBJ2-1	.	TGTGCCAGCAGTTTTGGCCTTCCAGGGTACTACAATGAGCAGTTCTTC	CASSFGLPGYYNEQFF
TRBV9	once	TRBJ1-1	.	TGTGCCAGCAGCGGAAACTCCGGGTCCGAAGCTTTCTTT	CASSGNSGSEAFF
TRBV6-5	.	TRBJ2-7	.	TGTGCCAGCAGTTACGGGCCCAGGGTCGCAAAGCACGAGCAGTACTTC	CASSYGPRVAKHEQYF
TRBV7-3	.	TRBJ2-6	TRBD1	TGTGCCAGCAGCCAATCAGGGGGCGCCGGGGCCAACGTCCTGACTTTC	CASSQSGGAGANVLTF
TRBV28	.	TRBJ2-3	TRBD1	TGTGCCAGCAGTTTTCCCCTAAAAACAGCGGGACAGGGGACAGATACGCAGTATTTT	CASSFPLKTAGQGTDTQYF
TRBV19	.	TRBJ1-1	.	TGTGCCAGTAGTATTCGGGCGGGAAACACTGAAGCTTTCTTT	CASSIRAGNTEAFF
TRBV2	once	TRBJ1-1	.	TGTGCCAGCAGGATACAGGCGAACACTGAAGCTTTCTTT	CASRIQANTEAFF
TRBV5-1	.	TRBJ1-5	.	TGCGCCAGCAGCTTGGCGGGGGTTAGCAATCAGCCCCAGCATTTT	CASSLAGVSNQPQHF
TRBV9	.	TRBJ2-1	TRBD2	TGTGCCAGCAGCGTAGGGCTAGCGGGAGGCAATGAGCAGTTCTTC	CASSVGLAGGNEQFF
TRBV9	.	TRBJ2-1	.	TGTGCCAGCAGCTCCGGGGTTGAGCAGTTCTTC	CASSSGVEQFF
TRBV11-2	.	TRBJ1-2	.	TGTGCCAGCAGCTCCCCTAGGGGGAGGGCAGGAAGCTATGGCTACACCTTC	CASSSPRGRAGSYGYTF
TRBV28	.	TRBJ1-1	.	TGTGCCAGCAGGGATACGGGAGGAAGGACTGAAGCTTTCTTT	CASRDTGGRTEAFF
TRBV7-2	.	TRBJ2-1	.	TGTGCCAGCAGCTTGGGTCAGGGGCAGGTCGATGAGCAGTTCTTC	CASSLGQGQVDEQFF
TRBV4-3	.	TRBJ2-1	.	TGCGCCAGCAGCCAAGACCTGGGAGATGAGCAGTTCTTC	CASSQDLGDEQFF
TRBV9	.	TRBJ2-3	TRBD1	TGTGCCAGCAGCATCTCGGACAGGGGGCTGAATACGCAGTATTTT	CASSISDRGLNTQYF
TRBV4-3	.	TRBJ1-4	.	TGCGCCAGCAGCCAAGAGATCGGCGGGGCCGGCGCAACTAATGAAAAACTGTTTTTT	CASSQEIGGAGATNEKLFF
TRBV6-5	.	TRBJ1-2	.	TGTGCCAGCAGTTACTCAATGACGGGAAACTATGGCTACACCTTC	CASSYSMTGNYGYTF
TRBV2	.	TRBJ2-2	.	TGTGCCAGCAGTGCAGCGGAGATCGGGGAGCTGTTTTTT	CASSAAEIGELFF
TRBV5-4	.	TRBJ2-7	TRBD2	TGTGCCAGCAGCTCGTCAAGCGGGAGGGTACACGAGCAGTACTTC	CASSSSSGRVHEQYF
TRBV7-9	few	TRBJ2-2	.	TGTGCCAGCAGCAGACAGCAGAACACCGGGGAGCTGTTTTTT	CASSRQQNTGELFF
TRBV6-2/TRBV6-3	once	TRBJ2-1	TRBD2	TGTGCCAGCAGTTATGGGACTAGCGGCCACAATGAGCAGTTCTTC	CASSYGTSGHNEQFF
TRBV13	.	TRBJ1-1	.	TGTGCCAGCAGCTTAGGTCGTAAGCTTGGCTTT	CASSLGRKLGF
TRBV9	.	TRBJ2-7	.	TGTGCCAGCAGCCCCCGAGTTGGCTACGAGCAGTACTTC	CASSPRVGYEQYF
TRBV5-1	once	TRBJ1-3	.	TGCGCCAGCAGCGGGGGCGTTTACGGCTCTGGAAACACCATATATTTT	CASSGGVYGSGNTIYF
TRBV10-3	.	TRBJ2-5	TRBD2	TGTGCCATGTCCGGGACTAGCTCAGAGACCCAGTACTTC	CAMSGTSSETQYF
TRBV6-4	.	TRBJ2-7	TRBD1	TGTGCCAGCAGTGCACCAGATGGACAGGCCCGCCGTATCGAGCAGTACTTC	CASSAPDGQARRIEQYF
TRBV28	.	TRBJ1-1	TRBD1	TGTGCCAGCAGTTTTCTCGACAGGGTGAACACTGAAGCTTTCTTT	CASSFLDRVNTEAFF
TRBV5-1	.	TRBJ2-5	.	TGCGCCAGCAGCTTGCGCCAGGGACAAGAGACCCAGTACTTC	CASSLRQGQETQYF
TRBV7-7	.	TRBJ1-2	.	TGTGCTAGCAGCTTACACGCGGGACCTAGGAGTCGCTACACCTTC	CASSLHAGPRSRYTF
TRBV5-6	.	TRBJ1-6	TRBD1	TGTGCCAGCAGCGAACCGGACAGGTATAATTCACCCCTCCACTTT	CASSEPDRYNSPLHF
TRBV5-1	.	TRBJ2-5	TRBD2	TGCGCCAGCAGCTTGGGGAGCGGGAGGACGGGAGAGACCCAGTACTTC	CASSLGSGRTGETQYF
TRBV7-2	.	TRBJ2-1	TRBD2	TGTGCCAGCAGCTGGACTAGCGGGGGGAATGAGCAGTTCTTC	CASSWTSGGNEQFF
TRBV15	.	TRBJ1-1	.	TGTGCCACCAGCAGAGATCGGGCAGGGATGAACACTGAAGCTTTCTTT	CATSRDRAGMNTEAFF
TRBV6-5	.	TRBJ2-7	.	TGTGCCAGCAGTCCTACAGATTACGAGCAGTACTTC	CASSPTDYEQYF
TRBV9	.	TRBJ2-2	.	TGTGCCAGCAGCTCAAGAGGGCAGGGACTTTACACCGGGGAGCTGTTTTTT	CASSSRGQGLYTGELFF
TRBV13	.	TRBJ2-7	TRBD1	TGTGCCAGCAGCTTAAGGTCGGGACAGGGTGACTACGAGCAGTACTTC	CASSLRSGQGDYEQYF
TRBV5-5	.	TRBJ1-4	.	TGTGCCAGCAGCTTGGGACCCGACAGAAGCAATGAAAAACTGTTTTTT	CASSLGPDRSNEKLFF
TRBV7-8	.	TRBJ1-4	TRBD1	TGTGCCAGCAGCTTAGATATTGCCGGGACAGGGTTCCTTGAAAAACTGTTTTTT	CASSLDIAGTGFLEKLFF
TRBV6-6	.	TRBJ1-2	TRBD1	TGTGCCAGCAGGGTGGACAGGGAGAATGGCTACACCTTC	CASRVDRENGYTF
TRBV19	.	TRBJ1-6	.	TGTGCCAGTAGTATCCTGGACAACGATTCACCCCTCCACTTT	CASSILDNDSPLHF
TRBV6-5	.	TRBJ2-2	.	TGTGCCAGCAGTTACTCTAGGGGCGCGAACACCGGGGAGCTGTTTTTT	CASSYSRGANTGELFF
TRBV15	.	TRBJ1-2	TRBD1	TGTGCCACCAGCAGGGGGACAGGGGCAAACTATGGCTACACCTTC	CATSRGTGANYGYTF
TRBV5-4	.	TRBJ1-3	.	TGTGCCAGCAGCTTAGGCAGGGAACAAGCTGGAAACACCATATATTTT	CASSLGREQAGNTIYF
TRBV30	.	TRBJ1-5	.	TGTGCCTGGAGTGTACAGGATCAGCCCCAGCATTTT	CAWSVQDQPQHF
TRBV5-6	once	TRBJ1-5	.	TGTGCCAGCAGTTTCCGGGGGGCAGGGAATCAGCCCCAGCATTTT	CASSFRGAGNQPQHF